This T cell receptor beta chain was retrieved from a study of CD4+ T cells in melanoma (dated by TCRdb to between 2021 and 2023). With respect to the entire study: The study investigated neoantigen-specific CD4+ T cells in human melanoma.

The paper's findings and limits, for the study overall: Neoantigen-specific CD4+ T cells were reported to be correlated with the function of CD8+ T cells, macrophages and B cells. Diverse differentiation states were reported to be shown by neoantigen-specific CD4+ T cells in melanoma.

Notes on this clone: Its antigen is currently not known. Base qualities are missing; no much larger clone stands one base away.

The library was made by the immunoSEQ multiplex PCR assay. TCRdb carries this immuneACCESS record with in-frame sequences only. Its versions omit some clonotypes, under half of them owing to an unresolved V gene in the studies checked, with the rest unexplained. The sample contains over 10,000 clones, about 83% of them found a single time. Of the sample, roughly 15% is held by the ten largest clones. The donors were melanoma patients. Trimming accounts for 0 bases at V and 4 bases at J, while the number of junction bases matched to no gene is 10. The germline V gene yields MNHNS for CDR1 and SASEGT for CDR2. From cysteine to phenylalanine, the CDR3 is 17 amino acids long. CDR3 DNA only is kept here, 51 bases in frame from base 1.

The specimen was cells from a culture (not recorded whether cultured in vitro). This clonotype originated in a human donor with melanoma. The sequence is built from TRBV6-1 and TRBJ2-7, with TRBD2 identical over 9 junction bases. Here is the DNA: TGTGCCAGCAGTGAAGCCTGGGGAGCGGGGGGCCGTTACGAGCAGTACTTC. It codes for CASSEAWGAGGRYEQYF.